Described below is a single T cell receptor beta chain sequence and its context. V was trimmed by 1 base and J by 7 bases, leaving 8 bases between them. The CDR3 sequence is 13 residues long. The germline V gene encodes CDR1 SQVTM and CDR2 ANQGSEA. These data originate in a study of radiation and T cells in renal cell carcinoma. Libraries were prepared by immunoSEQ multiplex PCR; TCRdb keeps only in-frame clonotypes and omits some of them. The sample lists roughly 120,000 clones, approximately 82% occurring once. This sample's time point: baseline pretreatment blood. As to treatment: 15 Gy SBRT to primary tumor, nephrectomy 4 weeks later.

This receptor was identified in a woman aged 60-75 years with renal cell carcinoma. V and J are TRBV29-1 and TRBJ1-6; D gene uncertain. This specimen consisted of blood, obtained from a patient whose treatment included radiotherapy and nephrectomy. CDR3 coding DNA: TGCAGCGTTGAAGTGGGCCCGAATTCACCCCTCCACTTT. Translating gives CSVEVGPNSPLHF. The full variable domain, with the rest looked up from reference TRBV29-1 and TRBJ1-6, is SAVISQKPSRDICQRGTSLTIQCQVDSQVTMMFWYRQQPGQSLTLIATANQGSEATYESGFVIDKFPISRPNLTFSTLTVSNMSPEDSSIYLCSVEVGPNSPLHFGNGTRLTVT.